These 15 T cell receptor beta chains share one sample of origin, sequenced in a study of T cells in Graves' hyperthyroidism and ophthalmopathy. From RNA transcripts, TCR beta CDR3 regions were amplified. During a first-round RT-PCR of the TCR CDR3, the HTBI primer set was used. TCRdb re-analysed the multiplex PCR reads in MiXCR, keeping a single row per CDR3 protein. The sample carries some 320,000 distinct CDR3 sequences, roughly 13% recorded once. Source material: blood. All receptors come from a woman aged 40 to 50 with Graves' ophthalmopathy.

This clonotype was observed many times. The chain carries TRBV3-1 and TRBJ2-5; D might be TRBD1 (6 bases). Germline V CDR1 and CDR2: LGHDT, YNNKEL (reference sequence). Trimming cost V 1 base and J 6 bases, with 15 bases left between them. The CDR3 is made up of 15 amino acids. The CDR3 spells CASSQGSGRGKTQYF. In DNA form, the CDR3 reads TGTGCCAGCAGCCAAGGGTCGGGCAGGGGAAAGACCCAGTACTTC.

This clonotype appeared many times. V is TRBV7-9 and J is TRBJ2-2; 11 bases are shared with TRBD2. Germline CDR1 and CDR2: SEHNR and FQNEAQ (reference sequence). This CDR3 has 17 residues. Trimming at V came to 4 bases and at J to 6 bases, leaving 10 bases not matched to a gene. CDR3 loop: CASSSTTSGSFAGELFF. The CDR3 nucleotides read TGTGCCAGCAGCTCAACTACTAGCGGGAGTTTCGCCGGGGAGCTGTTTTTT.

This clonotype has ten or more counts. The chain employs TRBV20-1 and TRBJ1-4; possible D gene TRBD1, 5 bases. Germline V lookup: CDR1 DFQATT, CDR2 SNEGSKA (reference sequence). The V gene lost 0 bases and the J gene lost 8 bases, with 16 bases spanning the gap. This CDR3 region has 15 residues. The CDR3 is CSARDLQGFREKLFF. The DNA for the CDR3 is TGCAGTGCTAGAGACCTCCAGGGTTTTCGAGAAAAACTGTTTTTT.

The J gene is TRBJ1-1, the V gene TRBV9, with a weak D call TRBD1 (5 bases). CDR3 length: 14 amino acids. V was cut by 0 bases and J by 10 bases, with 16 bases left in between. CDR1 is SGDLS, CDR2 YYNGEE, per germline. Written as DNA, the CDR3 is TGTGCCAGCAGCGTAGATGACAGTGGGTTAGGAGCTTTCTTT. Protein: CASSVDDSGLGAFF.

This sequence joins TRBV3-1 and TRBJ1-1; D remains ambiguous. The V end was cut by 2 bases, the J end by 4 bases, with 11 bases between. The CDR3 totals 14 residues. The germline gives CDR1 LGHDT, CDR2 YNNKEL (reference sequence). The CDR3 loop reads CASSQPGLVTEAFF. DNA of the CDR3: TGTGCCAGCAGCCAACCGGGTTTGGTCACTGAAGCTTTCTTT.

The chain links TRBV10-3 to TRBJ2-7; 7 bases are shared with TRBD2. The CDR3 runs 13 residues. V dropped 5 bases and J dropped 6; count of bases not matched to a gene: 7. Germline assignment: CDR1 ENHRY and CDR2 SYGVKD. The CDR3 here is CAISSGLGGEQYF. CDR3 sequence (DNA): TGTGCCATCAGTTCCGGACTAGGTGGCGAGCAGTACTTC.

This clonotype was detected only a few times. The rearrangement links TRBV5-1 to TRBJ1-1, with D hard to call. The CDR3 sequence is 15 residues long. CDR1 SGHRS and CDR2 YFSETQ come from the germline V gene. V gave up 1 base and J gave up 0 bases, with 10 bases separating them. CDR3 sequence reads: CASSLLGSMNTEAFF. The CDR3, as DNA: TGCGCCAGCAGCTTGTTAGGCAGTATGAACACTGAAGCTTTCTTT.

This clonotype was found many times. V and J are TRBV6-1 and TRBJ1-5, with 7 bases aligning to TRBD1. The germline gives CDR1 MNHNS, CDR2 SASEGT. V was clipped by 8 bases and J by 7 bases; unmatched bases: 14. CDR3 length: 15 residues. The CDR3 loop reads CASDDPRGSHQPQHF. The DNA of the CDR3 is TGTGCCAGCGATGACCCCAGGGGGTCACACCAGCCCCAGCATTTT.

This clonotype was counted many times. The chain combines TRBV6-1 with TRBJ1-5; TRBD1 matches at 8 bases. Germline V gene lookup returns CDR1 MNHNS and CDR2 SASEGT. The CDR3 is 15 residues long. V trimming: 10 bases; J trimming: 6 bases; junction bases outside the gene matches: 14. The CDR3 coding sequence is TGTGCCACCAGCCTGACAGGGGATCGTAGTCAGCCCCAGCATTTT. Its protein product is CATSLTGDRSQPQHF.

This clonotype appeared a few times. This chain links TRBV10-2 with TRBJ2-2; D assignment may be TRBD1 or TRBD2 (5 bases each). The ends were cut back, 6 bases at V and 4 bases at J, with 18 bases in the middle. Germline V lookup: CDR1 WSHSY, CDR2 SAAADI. The CDR3 spans 16 residues. The CDR3 DNA reads as TGCGCCAGCAGATGGGGACGCTCAAAGGGCACCGGGGAGCTGTTTTTT. Its protein product is CASRWGRSKGTGELFF.

This chain connects TRBV30 to TRBJ2-7, with 12 bases identical to TRBD2. CDR1 is GTSNPN, CDR2 SVGIG, per germline (reference sequence). After removal of 3 bases from V and 2 bases from J, the junction contained 17 bases not matched to a gene. CDR3 length equals 19 residues. Here the CDR3 DNA reads TGTGCCTGGAGCCTAAACCCGATACTAGCGGGAGGACACCCCTACGAGCAGTACTTC. It specifies CAWSLNPILAGGHPYEQYF.

This clonotype was observed many times. The V and J genes are TRBV28 and TRBJ2-2; TRBD1 matches 8 bases. Trimming at V came to 2 bases and at J to 6 bases, leaving 8 bases not matched to a gene. CDR1 MDHEN and CDR2 SYDVKM come from the germline V gene. This CDR3 has 16 amino acids. The CDR3 DNA reads as TGTGCCAGCAGTTTACCCTTCGGACAGGGCGCCGGGGAGCTGTTTTTT. Translated: CASSLPFGQGAGELFF. The full variable domain, with the rest looked up from reference TRBV28 and TRBJ2-2, is DVKVTQSSRYLVKRTGEKVFLECVQDMDHENMFWYRQDPGLGLRLIYFSYDVKMKEKGDIPEGYSVSREKKERFSLILESASTNQTSMYLCASSLPFGQGAGELFFGEGSRLTVL.

Remarks on this clonotype: Just one base apart from a much larger clone, this may be a read error. V and J are TRBV18 and TRBJ1-1; D ambiguous. The V end lost 0 bases, the J end lost 0 bases, and 8 bases lay between the germline ends. CDR1 and CDR2 from the germline V gene are KGHSH and LQKENI. This CDR3 is 15 amino acids long. The CDR3 is CASSPPRVLNTEAFF. CDR3 bases: TGTGCCAGCTCACCACCGCGGGTTTTGAACACTGAAGCTTTCTTT.

This clonotype was detected a few times. The V call is TRBV2, the J call TRBJ1-6; D remains unclear. V lost 1 base and J 0 bases, leaving 7 bases between the germline ends. Germline CDR1 SNHLY, CDR2 FYNNEI. This CDR3 contains 16 residues. CDR3 loop: CASSEGGSSYNSPLHF. CDR3 sequence (DNA): TGTGCCAGCAGTGAAGGAGGGAGCTCCTATAATTCACCCCTCCACTTT. Full variable domain (rest looked up from reference TRBV2 and TRBJ1-6): EPEVTQTPSHQVTQMGQEVILRCVPISNHLYFYWYRQILGQKVEFLVSFYNNEISEKSEIFDDQFSVERPDGSNFTLKIRSTKLEDSAMYFCASSEGGSSYNSPLHFGNGTRLTVT.

This clonotype was seen many times. The V and J genes are TRBV6-2 or TRBV6-3 and TRBJ1-1; no clear D gene. This CDR3 region has 14 residues. V was shortened by 3 bases and J by 1 base, with 9 bases between the two germline ends. Germline assignment: CDR1 MNHEY and CDR2 SVGEGT. The CDR3 coding sequence is TGTGCCAGCAGTTATCGGCAGAGGAACACTGAAGCTTTCTTT. Translating gives CASSYRQRNTEAFF.